These T cell receptor beta chains were read from a single sample in a study of blood T cell repertoires in COVID-19. Sequencing was performed with immunoSEQ multiplex PCR; in TCRdb, only in-frame clones are kept and a portion is missing. The sample has over 90,000 clones, roughly 90% seen once. The sample was peripheral blood. These receptors were collected from a woman aged 60-75 years with acute or convalescent COVID-19. Both conserved end residues are part of each CDR3. Fields, in order: V gene, clone size, D gene, J gene, CDR3 protein, CDR3 DNA. D genes are given only for firm matches. Only part of the rows carry a size: once, few, many, or a class if the clone is expanded.

V gene: TRBV5-1
clone size: once
D gene: .
J gene: TRBJ1-2
CDR3 protein: CASSLAGGYTF
CDR3 DNA: TGCGCCAGCAGCTTGGCCGGTGGCTACACCTTC

V gene: TRBV5-1
clone size: once
D gene: .
J gene: TRBJ1-2
CDR3 protein: CASTLGRANYGYTF
CDR3 DNA: TGCGCCAGCACCCTCGGGAGAGCTAACTATGGCTACACCTTC

V gene: TRBV7-7
clone size: .
D gene: TRBD2
J gene: TRBJ2-3
CDR3 protein: CASSPGLAPTDTQYF
CDR3 DNA: TGTGCTAGCAGTCCTGGACTAGCTCCCACAGATACGCAGTATTTT

V gene: TRBV9
clone size: .
D gene: .
J gene: TRBJ1-2
CDR3 protein: CASSPGGDMIGYTF
CDR3 DNA: TGTGCCAGCAGCCCCGGGGGGGACATGATAGGCTACACCTTC

V gene: TRBV3-1/TRBV3-2
clone size: .
D gene: .
J gene: TRBJ1-1
CDR3 protein: CASSQSYEAFF
CDR3 DNA: TGTGCCAGCAGCCAATCCTATGAAGCTTTCTTT

V gene: TRBV18
clone size: .
D gene: .
J gene: TRBJ1-1
CDR3 protein: CASSPLWESGTEAFF
CDR3 DNA: TGTGCCAGCTCACCACTATGGGAGTCTGGCACTGAAGCTTTCTTT

V gene: TRBV19
clone size: .
D gene: .
J gene: TRBJ1-5
CDR3 protein: CASSIGIIRASNQPQHF
CDR3 DNA: TGTGCCAGTAGTATTGGGATAATCAGGGCGAGCAATCAGCCCCAGCATTTT

V gene: TRBV11-2
clone size: once
D gene: .
J gene: TRBJ2-5
CDR3 protein: CASRLQGRETQYF
CDR3 DNA: TGTGCCAGCAGACTACAGGGGAGGGAGACCCAGTACTTC

V gene: TRBV6-5
clone size: .
D gene: .
J gene: TRBJ2-1
CDR3 protein: CASRRAGPIDEQFF
CDR3 DNA: TGTGCCAGCAGGAGGGCGGGACCCATCGATGAGCAGTTCTTC

V gene: TRBV3-1/TRBV3-2
clone size: .
D gene: TRBD2
J gene: TRBJ2-3
CDR3 protein: CASSQEGLAGDVDTQYF
CDR3 DNA: TGTGCCAGCAGCCAAGAGGGACTAGCGGGGGACGTAGATACGCAGTATTTT

V gene: TRBV19
clone size: once
D gene: .
J gene: TRBJ1-5
CDR3 protein: CASSIGPGGDQPQHF
CDR3 DNA: TGTGCCAGTAGTATAGGGCCGGGAGGGGATCAGCCCCAGCATTTT

V gene: TRBV7-9
clone size: .
D gene: TRBD1
J gene: TRBJ1-2
CDR3 protein: CASSFAQGAGYGYTF
CDR3 DNA: TGTGCCAGCAGCTTTGCCCAGGGGGCTGGCTATGGCTACACCTTC

V gene: TRBV9
clone size: .
D gene: TRBD1
J gene: TRBJ1-1
CDR3 protein: CASSPQDRMNTEAFF
CDR3 DNA: TGTGCCAGCAGCCCTCAGGACAGGATGAACACTGAAGCTTTCTTT

V gene: TRBV28
clone size: few
D gene: TRBD1
J gene: TRBJ1-2
CDR3 protein: CAVEDRVLGYTF
CDR3 DNA: TGTGCCGTGGAGGACAGGGTGTTAGGCTACACCTTC

V gene: TRBV7-9
clone size: few
D gene: TRBD2
J gene: TRBJ2-2
CDR3 protein: CASSLQSGATGELFF
CDR3 DNA: TGTGCCAGCAGCTTACAGAGCGGGGCCACCGGGGAGCTGTTTTTT

V gene: TRBV11-1
clone size: few
D gene: .
J gene: TRBJ2-2
CDR3 protein: CASSLTTPGELFF
CDR3 DNA: TGTGCCAGCAGCCTCACTACTCCCGGGGAGCTGTTTTTT

V gene: TRBV28
clone size: .
D gene: TRBD2
J gene: TRBJ2-3
CDR3 protein: CASSALRLAGTDTQYF
CDR3 DNA: TGTGCCAGCAGTGCCTTGCGACTAGCGGGCACAGATACGCAGTATTTT

V gene: TRBV20-1
clone size: .
D gene: .
J gene: TRBJ1-2
CDR3 protein: CSASSRLGLVGYTF
CDR3 DNA: TGCAGTGCTAGTAGCCGCCTTGGACTAGTGGGCTACACCTTC

V gene: TRBV11-2
clone size: .
D gene: TRBD1
J gene: TRBJ2-7
CDR3 protein: CASSHGTGGYEQYF
CDR3 DNA: TGTGCCAGCAGCCACGGGACAGGGGGCTACGAGCAGTACTTC

V gene: TRBV19
clone size: .
D gene: TRBD2
J gene: TRBJ2-1
CDR3 protein: CASSGRLAGGRDEQFF
CDR3 DNA: TGTGCCAGTAGTGGCAGACTAGCGGGAGGACGGGATGAGCAGTTCTTC

V gene: TRBV6-5
clone size: .
D gene: .
J gene: TRBJ1-2
CDR3 protein: CAILRDYQTTF
CDR3 DNA: TGTGCCATCCTCCGGGACTATCAGACCACCTTC

V gene: TRBV2
clone size: few
D gene: TRBD1
J gene: TRBJ2-3
CDR3 protein: CASSPGGDTQYF
CDR3 DNA: TGTGCCAGCAGTCCAGGGGGAGATACGCAGTATTTT

V gene: TRBV4-2
clone size: .
D gene: .
J gene: TRBJ1-2
CDR3 protein: CASSQDLAAGYGYTF
CDR3 DNA: TGTGCCAGCAGCCAAGATTTGGCGGCTGGCTATGGCTACACCTTC

V gene: TRBV3-1/TRBV3-2
clone size: .
D gene: .
J gene: TRBJ1-1
CDR3 protein: CASSGAGPKKDKAFF
CDR3 DNA: TGTGCCAGCTCGGGTGCGGGACCCAAAAAGGACAAAGCTTTCTTT

V gene: TRBV12-3/TRBV12-4
clone size: once
D gene: .
J gene: TRBJ1-1
CDR3 protein: CASSLFREGEAFF
CDR3 DNA: TGTGCCAGCAGTTTGTTCAGGGAAGGTGAAGCTTTCTTT

V gene: TRBV6-5
clone size: .
D gene: TRBD1
J gene: TRBJ1-5
CDR3 protein: CASKTGGTSNQPQHF
CDR3 DNA: TGTGCCAGCAAGACAGGGGGCACGAGCAATCAGCCCCAGCATTTT

V gene: TRBV7-8
clone size: .
D gene: TRBD1
J gene: TRBJ1-5
CDR3 protein: CASSEEGDRGIGGQPQHF
CDR3 DNA: TGTGCCAGCAGCGAAGAAGGGGACAGGGGGATAGGTGGTCAGCCCCAGCATTTT

V gene: TRBV2
clone size: .
D gene: TRBD1
J gene: TRBJ1-2
CDR3 protein: CASRPGTEAGYTF
CDR3 DNA: TGTGCCAGCAGACCCGGGACAGAGGCTGGCTACACCTTC

V gene: TRBV5-6
clone size: .
D gene: .
J gene: TRBJ1-3
CDR3 protein: CASSVRRVAGNTIYF
CDR3 DNA: TGTGCCAGCAGCGTGCGGCGAGTGGCTGGAAACACCATATATTTT

V gene: TRBV5-4
clone size: .
D gene: TRBD2
J gene: TRBJ2-7
CDR3 protein: CASSVASGYEQYF
CDR3 DNA: TGTGCCAGCAGCGTTGCTAGCGGATACGAGCAGTACTTC

V gene: TRBV29-1
clone size: .
D gene: .
J gene: TRBJ1-2
CDR3 protein: CSISQGNYGYTF
CDR3 DNA: TGCAGCATTTCTCAGGGCAACTATGGCTACACCTTC

V gene: TRBV28
clone size: .
D gene: TRBD2
J gene: TRBJ2-3
CDR3 protein: CASSSSGRAGTDTQYF
CDR3 DNA: TGTGCCAGCAGTTCTAGCGGGAGGGCGGGCACAGATACGCAGTATTTT

V gene: TRBV4-2
clone size: .
D gene: TRBD2
J gene: TRBJ2-1
CDR3 protein: CASSHSGLAGSNEQFF
CDR3 DNA: TGTGCCAGCAGCCACTCGGGACTAGCGGGATCTAATGAGCAGTTCTTC

V gene: TRBV6-5
clone size: .
D gene: TRBD1
J gene: TRBJ1-1
CDR3 protein: CASTGTGGDTEAFF
CDR3 DNA: TGTGCCAGCACCGGGACAGGGGGTGACACTGAAGCTTTCTTT

V gene: TRBV19
clone size: .
D gene: TRBD1
J gene: TRBJ1-2
CDR3 protein: CASSMRQGHNTF
CDR3 DNA: TGTGCCAGTAGTATGCGACAGGGGCATAACACCTTC

V gene: TRBV5-1
clone size: once
D gene: TRBD1
J gene: TRBJ1-6
CDR3 protein: CASSWDRGDSPLHF
CDR3 DNA: TGCGCCAGCAGCTGGGACAGGGGGGATTCACCCCTCCACTTT

V gene: TRBV5-1
clone size: once
D gene: .
J gene: TRBJ1-4
CDR3 protein: CASSVPEGATNEKLFF
CDR3 DNA: TGCGCCAGCAGCGTTCCCGAAGGAGCAACTAATGAAAAACTGTTTTTT

V gene: TRBV5-5
clone size: .
D gene: .
J gene: TRBJ2-5
CDR3 protein: CASSQAGRETQYF
CDR3 DNA: TGTGCCAGCAGCCAGGCAGGGCGAGAGACCCAGTACTTC

V gene: TRBV28
clone size: .
D gene: .
J gene: TRBJ1-3
CDR3 protein: CATQRGGAISGNTIYF
CDR3 DNA: TGTGCCACCCAACGGGGAGGGGCGATCTCTGGAAACACCATATATTTT

V gene: TRBV5-8
clone size: .
D gene: .
J gene: TRBJ2-2
CDR3 protein: CASSVPGTNTGELFF
CDR3 DNA: TGTGCCAGCAGCGTTCCCGGGACTAACACCGGGGAGCTGTTTTTT

V gene: TRBV11-1
clone size: .
D gene: .
J gene: TRBJ2-3
CDR3 protein: CASSFIDTQYF
CDR3 DNA: TGTGCCAGCAGCTTTATAGATACGCAGTATTTT

V gene: TRBV6-5
clone size: .
D gene: .
J gene: TRBJ1-1
CDR3 protein: CASSYIPPNTEAFF
CDR3 DNA: TGTGCCAGCAGTTATATTCCCCCTAACACTGAAGCTTTCTTT

V gene: TRBV20-1
clone size: .
D gene: .
J gene: TRBJ2-1
CDR3 protein: CSASRDSNEQFF
CDR3 DNA: TGCAGTGCGAGTCGGGATAGCAATGAGCAGTTCTTC

V gene: TRBV7-8
clone size: .
D gene: TRBD1
J gene: TRBJ2-5
CDR3 protein: CASSKATGERRETQYF
CDR3 DNA: TGTGCCAGCAGCAAAGCGACAGGGGAGAGGAGAGAGACCCAGTACTTC

V gene: TRBV28
clone size: once
D gene: .
J gene: TRBJ1-2
CDR3 protein: CASSLTGANYGYTF
CDR3 DNA: TGTGCCAGCAGTTTAACGGGAGCTAACTATGGCTACACCTTC

V gene: TRBV7-9
clone size: .
D gene: .
J gene: TRBJ2-1
CDR3 protein: CASSLNRIGEGHSYNEQFF
CDR3 DNA: TGTGCCAGCAGCCTAAACCGGATCGGGGAGGGACACTCCTACAATGAGCAGTTCTTC

V gene: TRBV5-5
clone size: .
D gene: TRBD1
J gene: TRBJ1-6
CDR3 protein: CASSPSDRHYNSPLHF
CDR3 DNA: TGTGCCAGCAGCCCCTCGGACAGGCACTATAATTCACCCCTCCACTTT

V gene: TRBV9
clone size: .
D gene: TRBD2
J gene: TRBJ2-3
CDR3 protein: CASSVALAGRDTQYF
CDR3 DNA: TGTGCCAGCAGCGTAGCCCTAGCGGGAAGAGATACGCAGTATTTT

V gene: TRBV19
clone size: .
D gene: TRBD1
J gene: TRBJ1-1
CDR3 protein: CATGTGQTEAFF
CDR3 DNA: TGTGCCACCGGGACAGGGCAGACTGAAGCTTTCTTT

V gene: TRBV18
clone size: .
D gene: .
J gene: TRBJ1-5
CDR3 protein: CASSPNAGGGQPQHF
CDR3 DNA: TGTGCCAGCTCACCGAACGCGGGCGGAGGACAGCCCCAGCATTTT

V gene: TRBV5-1
clone size: .
D gene: .
J gene: TRBJ1-1
CDR3 protein: CASSPVGGEVNTEAFF
CDR3 DNA: TGCGCCAGCAGCCCCGTGGGGGGGGAAGTGAACACTGAAGCTTTCTTT

V gene: TRBV18
clone size: .
D gene: .
J gene: TRBJ1-1
CDR3 protein: CASSPRLWGGFF
CDR3 DNA: TGTGCCAGCTCACCCCGCTTGTGGGGGGGTTTCTTT

V gene: TRBV5-1
clone size: .
D gene: TRBD1
J gene: TRBJ1-4
CDR3 protein: CASSYRGEKLFF
CDR3 DNA: TGCGCCAGCAGCTACAGGGGTGAAAAACTGTTTTTT

V gene: TRBV19
clone size: .
D gene: .
J gene: TRBJ1-5
CDR3 protein: CASSTGRGSHQPQHF
CDR3 DNA: TGTGCCAGTAGTACCGGGAGGGGGTCCCATCAGCCCCAGCATTTT

V gene: TRBV6-5
clone size: .
D gene: TRBD1
J gene: TRBJ2-5
CDR3 protein: CASSDRVETQYF
CDR3 DNA: TGTGCCAGCTCGGACAGGGTAGAGACCCAGTACTTC

V gene: TRBV20-1
clone size: once
D gene: .
J gene: TRBJ1-1
CDR3 protein: CSAVMNTEAFF
CDR3 DNA: TGCAGTGCTGTCATGAACACTGAAGCTTTCTTT

V gene: TRBV30
clone size: .
D gene: TRBD1
J gene: TRBJ1-5
CDR3 protein: CAWGTGNNQPQHF
CDR3 DNA: TGTGCCTGGGGGACAGGGAACAATCAGCCCCAGCATTTT

V gene: TRBV3-1/TRBV3-2
clone size: once
D gene: TRBD2
J gene: TRBJ2-4
CDR3 protein: CASSPGLAGVRNIQYF
CDR3 DNA: TGTGCCAGCAGCCCCGGACTAGCGGGAGTGAGAAACATTCAGTACTTC

V gene: TRBV5-1
clone size: .
D gene: TRBD2
J gene: TRBJ2-7
CDR3 protein: CASSLAVTSGSYEQYF
CDR3 DNA: TGCGCCAGCAGCTTGGCGGTCACTAGCGGCTCCTACGAGCAGTACTTC

V gene: TRBV25-1
clone size: .
D gene: TRBD1
J gene: TRBJ1-4
CDR3 protein: CASDPGQGNEKLFF
CDR3 DNA: TGTGCCAGCGACCCGGGACAGGGAAATGAAAAACTGTTTTTT